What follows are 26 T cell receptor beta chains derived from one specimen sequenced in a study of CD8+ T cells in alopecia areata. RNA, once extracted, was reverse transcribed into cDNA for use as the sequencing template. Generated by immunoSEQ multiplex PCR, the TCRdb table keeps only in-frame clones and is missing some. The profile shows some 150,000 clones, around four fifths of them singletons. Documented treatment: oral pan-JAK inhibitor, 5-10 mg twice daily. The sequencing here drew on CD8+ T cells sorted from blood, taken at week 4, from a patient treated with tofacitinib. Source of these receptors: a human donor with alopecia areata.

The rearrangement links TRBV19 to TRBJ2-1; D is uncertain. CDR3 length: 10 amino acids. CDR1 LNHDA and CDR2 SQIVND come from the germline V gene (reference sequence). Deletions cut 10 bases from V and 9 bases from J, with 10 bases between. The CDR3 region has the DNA TGTGCCACCCAACACGGTGAGCAGTTCTTC. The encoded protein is CATQHGEQFF.

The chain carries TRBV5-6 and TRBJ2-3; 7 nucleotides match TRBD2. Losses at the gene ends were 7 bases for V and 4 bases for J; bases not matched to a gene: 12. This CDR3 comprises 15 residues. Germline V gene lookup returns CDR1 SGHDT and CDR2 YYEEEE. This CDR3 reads CASAAYKRGSDTQYF. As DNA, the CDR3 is TGTGCCAGCGCAGCTTATAAGCGGGGCTCAGATACGCAGTATTTT.

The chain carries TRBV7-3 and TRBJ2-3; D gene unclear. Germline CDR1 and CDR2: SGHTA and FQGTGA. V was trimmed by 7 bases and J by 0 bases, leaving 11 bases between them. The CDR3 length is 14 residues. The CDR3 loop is CASTTNPSTDTQYF. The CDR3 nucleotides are TGTGCCAGCACAACTAACCCGAGCACAGATACGCAGTATTTT. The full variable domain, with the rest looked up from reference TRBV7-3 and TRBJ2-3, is GAGVSQTPSNKVTEKGKYVELRCDPISGHTALYWYRQSLGQGPEFLIYFQGTGAADDSGLPNDRFFAVRPEGSVSTLKIQRTERGDSAVYLCASTTNPSTDTQYFGPGTRLTVL.

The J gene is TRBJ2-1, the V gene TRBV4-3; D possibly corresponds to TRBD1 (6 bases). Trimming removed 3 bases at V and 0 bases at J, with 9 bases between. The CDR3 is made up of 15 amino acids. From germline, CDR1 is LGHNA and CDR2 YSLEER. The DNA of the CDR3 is TGCGCCAGCAGCCAGGACAGAGTCTCCTACAATGAGCAGTTCTTC. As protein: CASSQDRVSYNEQFF.

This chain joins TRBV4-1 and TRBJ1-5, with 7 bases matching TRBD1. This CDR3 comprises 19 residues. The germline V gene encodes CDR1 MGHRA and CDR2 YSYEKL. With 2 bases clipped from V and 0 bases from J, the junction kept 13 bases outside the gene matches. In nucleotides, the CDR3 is TGCGCCAGCAGCCAAAACAACCCGGGACAGAGATATAGCAATCAGCCCCAGCATTTT. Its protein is CASSQNNPGQRYSNQPQHF.

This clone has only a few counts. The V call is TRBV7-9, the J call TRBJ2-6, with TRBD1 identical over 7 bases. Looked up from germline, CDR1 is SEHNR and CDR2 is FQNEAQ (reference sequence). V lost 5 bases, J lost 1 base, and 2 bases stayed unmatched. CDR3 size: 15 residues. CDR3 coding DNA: TGTGCCAGCAGCCAGACAGGGTCTGGGGCCAACGTCCTGACTTTC. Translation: CASSQTGSGANVLTF.

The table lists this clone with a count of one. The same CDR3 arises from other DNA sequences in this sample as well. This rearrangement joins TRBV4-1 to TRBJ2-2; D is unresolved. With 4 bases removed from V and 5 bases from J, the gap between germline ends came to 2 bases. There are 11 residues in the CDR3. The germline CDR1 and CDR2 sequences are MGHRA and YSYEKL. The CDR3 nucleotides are TGCGCCAGCAGCCGGACCGGGGAGCTGTTTTTT. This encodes CASSRTGELFF.

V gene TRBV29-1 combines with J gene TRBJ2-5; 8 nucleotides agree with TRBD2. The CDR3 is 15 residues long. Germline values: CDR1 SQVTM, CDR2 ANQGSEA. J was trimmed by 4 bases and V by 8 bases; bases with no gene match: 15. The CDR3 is CSPGSGGRGAETQYF. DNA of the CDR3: TGCAGCCCTGGCTCGGGGGGGCGAGGGGCAGAGACCCAGTACTTC.

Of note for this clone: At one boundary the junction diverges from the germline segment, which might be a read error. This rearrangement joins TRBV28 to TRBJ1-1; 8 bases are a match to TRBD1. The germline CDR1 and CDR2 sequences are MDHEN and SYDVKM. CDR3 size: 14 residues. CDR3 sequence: CASTLQGGNTEAFF. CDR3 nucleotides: TGTGCCAGCACTTTACAGGGGGGAAACACTGAAGCTTTCTTT.

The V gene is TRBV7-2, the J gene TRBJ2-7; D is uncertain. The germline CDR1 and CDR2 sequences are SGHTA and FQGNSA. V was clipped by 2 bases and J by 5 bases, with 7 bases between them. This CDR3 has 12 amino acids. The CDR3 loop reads CASSLFIDEQYF. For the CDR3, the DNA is TGTGCCAGCAGCTTATTCATCGACGAGCAGTACTTC. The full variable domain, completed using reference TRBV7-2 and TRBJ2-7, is GAGVSQSPSNKVTEKGKDVELRCDPISGHTALYWYRQSLGQGLEFLIYFQGNSAPDKSGLPSDRFSAERTGGSVSTLTIQRTQQEDSAVYLCASSLFIDEQYFGPGTRLTVT.

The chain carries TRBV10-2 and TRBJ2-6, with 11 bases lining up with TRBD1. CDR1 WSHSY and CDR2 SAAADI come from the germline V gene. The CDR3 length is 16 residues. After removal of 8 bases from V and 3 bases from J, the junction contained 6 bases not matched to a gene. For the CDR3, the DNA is TGCGCCAGCGGGGGACAGGGGGTGGATGGGGCCAACGTCCTGACTTTC. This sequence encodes CASGGQGVDGANVLTF.

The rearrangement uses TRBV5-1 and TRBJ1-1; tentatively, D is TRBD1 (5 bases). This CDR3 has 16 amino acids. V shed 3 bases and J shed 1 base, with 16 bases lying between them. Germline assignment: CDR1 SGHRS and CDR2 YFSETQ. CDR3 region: CASSSPGTAPNTEAFF. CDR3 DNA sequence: TGCGCCAGCAGCTCCCCCGGGACTGCCCCGAACACTGAAGCTTTCTTT.

The CDR3 DNA is TGTGCCAGCAGCCAAGAGGCCCTGGCCACAGATACGCAGTATTTT. Its protein product is CASSQEALATDTQYF. The J gene is TRBJ2-3, the V gene TRBV4-2, with no clear D. V lost 0 bases and J lost 2, with 9 bases in between. Per the germline V gene, CDR1 is LGHNA and CDR2 is YNFKEQ. The CDR3 consists of 15 residues.

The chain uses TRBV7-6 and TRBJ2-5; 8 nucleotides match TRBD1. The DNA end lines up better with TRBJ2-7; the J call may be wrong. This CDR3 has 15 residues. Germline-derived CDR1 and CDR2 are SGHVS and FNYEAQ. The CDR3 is CASSLMQDRAYEQYF. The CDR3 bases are TGTGCCAGCAGCTTAATGCAGGACAGGGCGTACGAGCAGTACTTC.

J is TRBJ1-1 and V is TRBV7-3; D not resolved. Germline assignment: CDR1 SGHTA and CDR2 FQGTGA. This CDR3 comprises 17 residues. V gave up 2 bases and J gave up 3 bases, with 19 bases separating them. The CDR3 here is CASSLYPTDVADTEAFF. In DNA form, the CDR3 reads TGTGCCAGCAGCTTATATCCCACCGACGTGGCGGACACTGAAGCTTTCTTT.

CDR3 residues: CASSQGQEETQYF. The CDR3 DNA sequence: TGCGCCAGCAGCCAAGGACAGGAAGAGACCCAGTACTTC. This chain uses TRBV4-1 with TRBJ2-5; TRBD1 is a possible D gene (6 bases). CDR3 size: 13 residues. Germline values: CDR1 MGHRA, CDR2 YSYEKL. V was pared by 1 base and J by 3 bases, with 6 bases between.

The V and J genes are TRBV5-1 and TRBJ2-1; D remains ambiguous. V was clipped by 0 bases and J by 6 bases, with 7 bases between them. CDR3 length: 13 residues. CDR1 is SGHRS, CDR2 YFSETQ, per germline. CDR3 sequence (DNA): TGCGCCAGCAGCTTGGGGCTACTCAATGAGCAGTTCTTC. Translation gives CASSLGLLNEQFF.

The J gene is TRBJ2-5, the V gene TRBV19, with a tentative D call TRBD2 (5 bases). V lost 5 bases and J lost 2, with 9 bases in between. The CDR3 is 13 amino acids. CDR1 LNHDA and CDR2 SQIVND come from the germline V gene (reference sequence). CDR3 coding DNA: TGTGCCAGTAGTTGGTCGGGACAAGAGACCCAGTACTTC. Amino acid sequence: CASSWSGQETQYF. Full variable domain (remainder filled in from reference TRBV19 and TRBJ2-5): DGGITQSPKYLFRKEGQNVTLSCEQNLNHDAMYWYRQDPGQGLRLIYYSQIVNDFQKGDIAEGYSVSREKKESFPLTVTSAQKNPTAFYLCASSWSGQETQYFGPGTRLLVL.

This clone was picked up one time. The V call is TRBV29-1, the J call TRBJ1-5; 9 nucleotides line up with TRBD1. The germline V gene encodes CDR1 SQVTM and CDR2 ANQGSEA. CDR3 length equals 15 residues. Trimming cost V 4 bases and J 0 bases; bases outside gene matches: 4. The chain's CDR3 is CSVVTDRGSNQPQHF. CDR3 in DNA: TGCAGCGTTGTGACGGACAGGGGTAGCAATCAGCCCCAGCATTTT.

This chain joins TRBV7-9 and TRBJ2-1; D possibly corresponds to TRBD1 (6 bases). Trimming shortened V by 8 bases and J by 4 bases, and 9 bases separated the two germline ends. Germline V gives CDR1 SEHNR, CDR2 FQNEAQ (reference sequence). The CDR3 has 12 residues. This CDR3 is CASGGQYNEQFF. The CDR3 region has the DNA TGTGCCAGCGGCGGACAGTACAATGAGCAGTTCTTC. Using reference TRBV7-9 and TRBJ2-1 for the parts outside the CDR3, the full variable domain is DTGVSQNPRHKITKRGQNVTFRCDPISEHNRLYWYRQTLGQGPEFLTYFQNEAQLEKSRLLSDRFSAERPKGSFSTLEIQRTEQGDSAMYLCASGGQYNEQFFGPGTRLTVL.

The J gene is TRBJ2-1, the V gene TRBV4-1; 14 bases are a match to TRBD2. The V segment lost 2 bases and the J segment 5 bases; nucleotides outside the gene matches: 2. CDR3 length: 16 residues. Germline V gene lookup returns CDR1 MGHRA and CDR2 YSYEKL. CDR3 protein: CASSQPGLAGDNEQFF. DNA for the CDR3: TGCGCCAGCAGCCAACCGGGACTAGCGGGAGACAATGAGCAGTTCTTC.

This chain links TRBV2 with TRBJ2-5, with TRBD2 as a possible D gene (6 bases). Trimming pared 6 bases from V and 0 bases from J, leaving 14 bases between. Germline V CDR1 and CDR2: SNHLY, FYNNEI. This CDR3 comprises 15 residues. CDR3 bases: TGTGCCAGCAGCGCCCTAGGAGGGGACCAAGAGACCCAGTACTTC. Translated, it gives CASSALGGDQETQYF.

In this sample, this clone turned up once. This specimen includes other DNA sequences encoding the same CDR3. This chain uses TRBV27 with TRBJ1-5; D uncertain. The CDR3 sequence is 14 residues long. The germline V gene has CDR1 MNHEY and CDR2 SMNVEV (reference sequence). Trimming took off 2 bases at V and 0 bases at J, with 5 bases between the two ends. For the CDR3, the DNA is TGTGCCAGCAGTTTAGCTTATAGCAATCAGCCCCAGCATTTT. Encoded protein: CASSLAYSNQPQHF.

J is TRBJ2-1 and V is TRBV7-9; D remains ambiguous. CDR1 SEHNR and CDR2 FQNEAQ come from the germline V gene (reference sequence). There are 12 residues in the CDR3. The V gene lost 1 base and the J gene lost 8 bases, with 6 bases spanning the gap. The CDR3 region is CASSLGIYEQFF. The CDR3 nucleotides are TGTGCCAGCAGCTTAGGGATCTATGAGCAGTTCTTC.

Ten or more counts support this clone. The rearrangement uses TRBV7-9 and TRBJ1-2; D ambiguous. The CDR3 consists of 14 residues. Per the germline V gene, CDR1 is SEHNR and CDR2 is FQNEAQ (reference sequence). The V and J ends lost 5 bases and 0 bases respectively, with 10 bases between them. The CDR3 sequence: CASSDTYANYGYTF. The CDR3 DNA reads TGTGCCAGCAGCGACACGTACGCTAACTATGGCTACACCTTC.

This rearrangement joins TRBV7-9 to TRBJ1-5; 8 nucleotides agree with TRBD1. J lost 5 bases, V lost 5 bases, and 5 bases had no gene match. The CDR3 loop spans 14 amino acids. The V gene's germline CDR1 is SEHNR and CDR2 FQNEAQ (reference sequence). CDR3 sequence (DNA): TGTGCCAGCAGCCCGACAGGGGAAGATCAGCCCCAGCATTTT. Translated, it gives CASSPTGEDQPQHF.